Shown below are 9 T cell receptor beta chains from a single sample sequenced in a study of T-cell memory formation after mild COVID-19. TCRdb ran MiXCR on the 5' RACE reads and lists one entry per CDR3 protein. The table shows about 290,000 distinct CDR3 sequences, with 18% occurring only once. Sequencing input: PBMCs or a T cell subset sorted from them (not recorded which). The receptors derive from a man aged 18 to 35 who had mild COVID-19 (a few samples of this study predate the infection). Cell type and time point are not known.

As for this clonotype: No conserved phenylalanine or tryptophan ends this CDR3, so it is likely a read error. The DNA is omitted, as the CDR3 cannot be located on it reliably, and the CDR3 follows TCRdb's listing. The chain carries TRBV6-1 and TRBJ1-1; TRBD1, the table's D call, lacks a check against the DNA. Germline V CDR1 and CDR2: MNHNS, SASEGT. The CDR3 length is 10 residues, termini included. The CDR3 sequence is CASSEVAPRL.

This clonotype was seen a handful of times. This chain joins TRBV7-3 and TRBJ2-1; 13 nucleotides match TRBD2. Germline lookup yields CDR1 SGHTA and CDR2 FQGTGA. Unmatched junction bases numbered 4, after V lost 2 bases and J lost 6 bases. The CDR3 contains 16 residues. CDR3 loop: CASSLSTSGGANEQFF. CDR3 in DNA: TGTGCCAGCAGCTTATCTACTAGCGGGGGGGCCAATGAGCAGTTCTTC. Together with reference TRBV7-3 and TRBJ2-1, the CDR3 gives the full variable domain: GAGVSQTPSNKVTEKGKYVELRCDPISGHTALYWYRQSLGQGPEFLIYFQGTGAADDSGLPNDRFFAVRPEGSVSTLKIQRTERGDSAVYLCASSLSTSGGANEQFFGPGTRLTVL.

The genes are TRBV5-1 and TRBJ2-7; 8 positions agree with TRBD1. V dropped 1 base and J dropped 2; count of bases not matched to a gene: 8. CDR3 length: 16 residues. Germline V gives CDR1 SGHRS, CDR2 YFSETQ. In DNA, the CDR3 is TGCGCCAGCAGCTTGCGGACAGGGCTAGCTACCTACGAGCAGTACTTC. Its protein is CASSLRTGLATYEQYF.

This chain links TRBV20-1 with TRBJ1-4, with 7 bases matching TRBD1. CDR1 is DFQATT and CDR2 is SNEGSKA in the germline V gene (reference sequence). The junction had 12 bases not matched to a gene; V was cut back by 1 base and J by 7 bases. This CDR3 spans 16 amino acids. The DNA for the CDR3 is TGCAGTGCTAGAGGAGGCGGACAGGCGGGCTCTGAAAAACTGTTTTTT. It yields the protein CSARGGGQAGSEKLFF.

V and J are TRBV6-6 and TRBJ2-1, with TRBD1 as a possible D gene (6 bases). V lost 11 bases, J lost 6 bases, and 20 bases lay in between. The CDR3 covers 14 residues. Germline CDR1 and CDR2: MNHNY and SVGAGI (reference sequence). CDR3 DNA: TGTGCCGCCCCCGGGACACCGGGGAGCAATGAGCAGTTCTTC. Protein product: CAAPGTPGSNEQFF.

This rearrangement joins TRBV10-1 to TRBJ2-1; D gene ambiguous. Per germline, CDR1 WNHNN and CDR2 SYGVQD (reference sequence). V was trimmed by 7 bases and J by 6 bases, leaving 4 bases between them. CDR3 length: 10 amino acids. CDR3 amino acids: CASKSNEQFF. CDR3 in DNA: TGCGCCAGCAAATCCAATGAGCAGTTCTTC.

This chain uses TRBV5-5 with TRBJ2-3; 8 bases match TRBD2. The germline CDR1 and CDR2 sequences are SGHKS and YYEKEE (reference sequence). The CDR3 extends over 15 amino acids. The V segment lost 2 bases and the J segment 2 bases; nucleotides outside the gene matches: 4. CDR3 in DNA: TGTGCCAGCAGCTTAAGAGCGGGAGACACAGATACGCAGTATTTT. This codes for CASSLRAGDTDTQYF.

The chain employs TRBV28 and TRBJ2-1; D is ambiguous. Deletions cut 8 bases from V and 8 bases from J, with 19 bases between. The CDR3 contains 14 residues. Germline loops: CDR1 MDHEN, CDR2 SYDVKM. CDR3 sequence: CASWSRAAWDEQFF. In DNA form, the CDR3 reads TGTGCCAGCTGGAGCCGGGCCGCTTGGGATGAGCAGTTCTTC.

This clonotype was picked up a small number of times. The V call is TRBV6-2 or TRBV6-3, the J call TRBJ1-5, with 8 bases that match TRBD1. The CDR3 has 15 amino acids. Germline CDR1 is MNHEY and CDR2 is SVGEGT. V shed 7 bases, J shed 3 bases, and the junction held 8 bases outside the gene matches. CDR3 sequence: CASTLQGAFNQPQHF. As DNA, the CDR3 is TGTGCCAGCACCCTTCAGGGGGCCTTCAATCAGCCCCAGCATTTT.